This TCR beta chain appears in the sequencing data of a study of graft-versus-host responses after intestinal transplantation. Study-wide results and limits: Researchers found peak circulating GvH clone levels linked to early post-transplant HvG declines.

This clone was found once. Its antigen is as yet unknown. A read error may produce the germline difference seen at one junction end. Repertoires were generated with immunoSEQ multiplex PCR, while TCRdb's copy carries only in-frame clones and drops some. Among about 120,000 clones listed, roughly 95% were seen once. Germline V CDR1 and CDR2: LNHDA, SQIVND (reference sequence). The CDR3 length is 18 residues. This TCR was recovered from a human donor who received an intestinal transplant. Source: unstimulated CD8+ T cells sorted from spleen or lymph node cells, taken before intestinal transplant. The chain uses TRBV19 and TRBJ2-6; the D call may be TRBD1 or TRBD2 (5 bases each). The CDR3 region has the DNA TGTGCCAGTAGTCTTACCCCGGGACGGCACTCTGGCGCCAACGTCCTGACTTTC. Its translation is CASSLTPGRHSGANVLTF.